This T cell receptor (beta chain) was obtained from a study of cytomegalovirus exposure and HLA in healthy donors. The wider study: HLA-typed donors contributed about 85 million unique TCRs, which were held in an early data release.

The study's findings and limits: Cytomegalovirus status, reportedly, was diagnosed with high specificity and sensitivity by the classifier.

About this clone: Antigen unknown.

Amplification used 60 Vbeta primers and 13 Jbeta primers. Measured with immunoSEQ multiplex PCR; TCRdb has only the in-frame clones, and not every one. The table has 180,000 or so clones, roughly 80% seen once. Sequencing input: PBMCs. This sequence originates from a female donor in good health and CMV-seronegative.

The CDR3 loop is CASSWTGNTEAFF. The CDR3 region has the DNA TGTGCCAGTAGTTGGACAGGGAACACTGAAGCTTTCTTT. The chain has TRBV19 and TRBJ1-1; 7 bases are shared with TRBD1. V shed 5 bases, J shed 1 base, and the junction held 1 base outside the gene matches. This CDR3 spans 13 amino acids. Germline-derived CDR1 and CDR2 are LNHDA and SQIVND (reference sequence).